This T cell receptor (beta chain) was obtained from a study of Tregs in tolerant kidney transplant recipients. With respect to this clone: Its antigen is as yet unknown.

The germline V gene has CDR1 SGHTA and CDR2 FQGNSA. V lost 5 bases and J lost 4; bases outside the gene matches: 5. The CDR3 runs to 15 residues. Thawed PBMCs were FACS-sorted into unstimulated CD4+CD25+CD127- regulatory T cells, CD4+CD25- non-regulatory cells, CD4 and CD8 cells. Generated by immunoSEQ multiplex PCR, the TCRdb table keeps only in-frame clones and is missing some. The sample holds around 78,000 clones; roughly 90% are singletons and the top ten take approximately 0.35%. Study outcomes and limitations: Few patients were studied, so findings need validation in larger groups.

The chain combines TRBV7-2 with TRBJ2-7, with 13 bases identical to TRBD2. Sequencing used Tregs from blood, obtained before the transplant. This sequence was found in a human donor who received a combined kidney and bone marrow transplant. The CDR3 nucleotides are TGTGCCAGCAGCCCATGGACTAGCGGGAGTTACGAGCAGTACTTC. Amino acids: CASSPWTSGSYEQYF.